The 15 T cell receptor beta chains given below trace back to one sample, sequenced in a study of T-cell reconstitution after alpha-beta-depleted transplantation in children. Study-level points and caveats: Newly produced T cells mostly provided counts and TCRbeta diversity after one year, as hyperexpanded clones declined.

Which antigens these TCRs recognize remains unknown. A library of TCRbeta sequences, prepared with unique molecular identifiers, was generated. TCRdb reprocessed the PCR reads via MiXCR and lists one record per CDR3 protein. This table holds about 300,000 distinct CDR3 sequences, 6.5% to 9% found once. This material consisted of peripheral blood, taken 360 days after TCRalphabeta/CD19-depleted stem cell transplant. The receptors here all came from a female patient between 2 and 15 years old who had a stem cell transplant for Fanconi anemia, so the T cells may come from the graft donor.

This clonotype was found many times. The chain's CDR3 is CAIGTDIYGYTF. CDR3 nucleotides: TGTGCCATCGGGACAGATATTTATGGCTACACCTTC. The rearrangement links TRBV10-3 to TRBJ1-2; 7 bases match TRBD1. Germline V CDR1 and CDR2: ENHRY, SYGVKD. The CDR3 has 12 residues. With 8 bases clipped from V and 5 bases from J, the junction kept 5 bases outside the gene matches.

Details on this clonotype: This may arise from a read error, as a much more abundant clone is one base away. The chain joins TRBV7-9 to TRBJ2-1; no clear D gene. V lost 2 bases and J lost 5, with 4 bases in between. Germline CDR1 SEHNR, CDR2 FQNEAQ (reference sequence). The CDR3 consists of 12 residues. DNA of the CDR3: TGTGCCAGCAGCTTAAGGGACAATGAGCAGTTCTTC. It is translated as CASSLRDNEQFF.

The table lists this clonotype with a few counts. The chain uses TRBV19 and TRBJ1-5; D unclear. CDR1 LNHDA and CDR2 SQIVND come from the germline V gene (reference sequence). The CDR3 totals 15 residues. Trimming took 4 bases from V and 6 from J, leaving 16 bases between them. CDR3: CASSTARRPGQPQHF. CDR3 sequence (DNA): TGTGCCAGTAGTACGGCCAGGCGCCCTGGTCAGCCCCAGCATTTT.

The chain recombines TRBV5-6 with TRBJ1-6, with unresolved D. V lost 0 bases and J lost 0, with 7 bases in between. Germline CDR1 reads SGHDT; CDR2 reads YYEEEE. The CDR3 runs 16 residues. As DNA, the CDR3 is TGTGCCAGCAGCTTGGGATCAAACTCCTATAATTCACCCCTCCACTTT. It is translated as CASSLGSNSYNSPLHF.

This clonotype was seen ten or more times. The rearrangement joins TRBV6-2 or TRBV6-3 to TRBJ2-1, with 7 nucleotides matching TRBD1. With 4 bases clipped from V and 0 bases from J, the junction kept 6 bases outside the gene matches. The CDR3 totals 16 residues. CDR1 MNHEY and CDR2 SVGEGT come from the germline V gene. CDR3 nucleotides: TGTGCCAGCAGTTTATACAGGGGAAGCTCCTACAATGAGCAGTTCTTC. Translation gives CASSLYRGSSYNEQFF.

This clonotype appeared many times. The chain joins TRBV15 to TRBJ2-7; the D gene is possibly TRBD2 (5 bases). V shed 0 bases and J shed 7 bases, with 19 bases lying between them. CDR1 LNHNV and CDR2 YYDKDF come from the germline V gene (reference sequence). The CDR3 consists of 16 residues. CDR3 protein: CATSRDPTLSGREQYF. The CDR3 DNA reads TGTGCCACCAGCAGAGATCCTACTTTGAGCGGTAGGGAGCAGTACTTC.

In its sample, this clonotype was seen a few times. CDR3 sequence: CASSLDAYNEQFF. The CDR3 nucleotides read TGTGCCAGCAGCTTAGACGCCTACAATGAGCAGTTCTTC. The chain combines TRBV11-2 with TRBJ2-1; D gene ambiguous. Trimming pared 0 bases from V and 2 bases from J, leaving 2 bases between. Germline lookup yields CDR1 SGHAT and CDR2 FQNNGV. There are 13 residues in the CDR3.

This clonotype was observed at least ten times. This chain links TRBV2 with TRBJ2-1; 8 bases match TRBD2. Germline-derived CDR1 and CDR2 are SNHLY and FYNNEI. The junction had 17 bases not matched to a gene; V was cut back by 2 bases and J by 8 bases. The CDR3 is 18 amino acids. In DNA form, the CDR3 reads TGTGCCAGCAGTGAACGGGGTCGGGCTAGCGGGCTTGATGATGAGCAGTTCTTC. Translated: CASSERGRASGLDDEQFF.

The table lists this clonotype with a few counts. The chain couples TRBV5-6 to TRBJ2-3; 7 positions agree with TRBD2. Trimming took 2 bases from V and 5 from J; bases not matched to a gene: 8. CDR3 length: 15 amino acids. Germline assignment: CDR1 SGHDT and CDR2 YYEEEE. DNA for the CDR3: TGTGCCAGCAGCTTCCGGGGGGTGGGCCTAGATACGCAGTATTTT. Amino acids: CASSFRGVGLDTQYF.

This clonotype was counted between two and nine times. The J gene is TRBJ1-2, the V gene TRBV4-3, with 7 bases that match TRBD1. V shed 3 bases, J shed 7 bases, and the junction held 8 bases outside the gene matches. Germline loops: CDR1 LGHNA, CDR2 YSLEER. The CDR3 length is 14 residues. The CDR3, as DNA: TGCGCCAGCAGCCATACGACAGGGATGGGTGGCTACACCTTC. It translates to CASSHTTGMGGYTF.

This clonotype appeared many times. The chain links TRBV7-9 to TRBJ2-1, with D perhaps TRBD2 (5 bases). The V end lost 2 bases, the J end lost 3 bases, and 11 bases lay between the germline ends. The length of the CDR3 is 15 residues. CDR1 and CDR2 (germline): SEHNR, FQNEAQ (reference sequence). The CDR3 DNA reads TGTGCCAGCAGCTTACCCCCAAGCGGCTACAATGAGCAGTTCTTC. It is translated as CASSLPPSGYNEQFF. The full variable domain, with the rest looked up from reference TRBV7-9 and TRBJ2-1, is DTGVSQNPRHKITKRGQNVTFRCDPISEHNRLYWYRQTLGQGPEFLTYFQNEAQLEKSRLLSDRFSAERPKGSFSTLEIQRTEQGDSAMYLCASSLPPSGYNEQFFGPGTRLTVL.

The chain carries TRBV4-2 and TRBJ1-4; D uncertain. Germline V gene sequence: CDR1 LGHNA, CDR2 YNFKEQ. V was pared by 9 bases and J by 6 bases, with 20 bases between. There are 15 residues in the CDR3. The CDR3 region has the DNA TGTGCCAGTCAGACCGACGGATTCCGGGATGAAAAACTGTTTTTT. Protein sequence: CASQTDGFRDEKLFF.

This clonotype has only a few counts. The chain carries TRBV11-2 and TRBJ2-1; 10 positions match TRBD2. The CDR3 extends over 17 amino acids. Germline assignment: CDR1 SGHAT and CDR2 FQNNGV. V gave up 5 bases and J gave up 2 bases; unmatched junction bases: 9. CDR3 sequence: CASSPRLAGAPYNEQFF. In nucleotides, the CDR3 is TGTGCCAGCAGCCCCCGGCTAGCGGGGGCCCCCTACAATGAGCAGTTCTTC.

This clonotype was seen only a few times. Here the CDR3 DNA reads TGTGCCAGCAGCTTGTATTTTTCTGGTCAGCCCCAGCATTTT. Translation gives CASSLYFSGQPQHF. This chain joins TRBV7-2 and TRBJ1-5, with no clear D. V lost 3 bases, J lost 6 bases, and 12 bases lay in between. This CDR3 has 14 residues. The germline V gene encodes CDR1 SGHTA and CDR2 FQGNSA.

This clonotype has at least ten counts. The J gene is TRBJ2-4, the V gene TRBV28, with 9 positions matching TRBD1. There are 14 residues in the CDR3. Per the germline V gene, CDR1 is MDHEN and CDR2 is SYDVKM. V dropped 4 bases and J dropped 9; count of bases not matched to a gene: 7. CDR3 region: CASSSWDRVVIQYF. The CDR3 nucleotides read TGTGCCAGCAGTTCCTGGGACAGGGTGGTCATTCAGTACTTC.